This is a list of T cell receptor beta chains from one sample in a study of identical twins. TCRdb re-called the 5' RACE reads through MiXCR, storing one row per CDR3 protein. This sample carries around 490,000 distinct CDR3 sequences, roughly 15% of them seen once, and the ten largest clones take roughly 0.44%. These data were also reused for a study on yellow fever vaccine responses in identical twins.

Sequences were obtained from CD4+ T cells sorted from blood. The receptors come from a woman aged 18 to 35 in good health. The CDR3 runs from the conserved cysteine through the conserved F or W. A D gene is named only where the DNA matches it firmly. Size is omitted from some rows. Given values are once, few, many or a class for expanded clones.

TRBV11-2	NA	NA	TRBJ2-1	TGTGCCAGCAGCTTAGACCCCCCCAGGTACAATGAGCAGTTCTTC	CASSLDPPRYNEQFF
TRBV28	NA	NA	TRBJ2-1	TGTGCCCACCGGGACAACAATGAGCAGTTCTTC	CAHRDNNEQFF
TRBV4-1	NA	NA	TRBJ1-3	TGCGCCAGCAGCCAAGTTTTAGGAGGGCAAAGGGGAAACACCATATATTTT	CASSQVLGGQRGNTIYF
TRBV5-1	many	NA	TRBJ2-5	TGCGCCAGCAGCTCGACAGGCATACTTCAAGAGACCCAGTACTTC	CASSSTGILQETQYF
TRBV7-9	few	NA	TRBJ2-3	TGTGCCAGCAGCTGGTGGGGTGGGTACTCCACAGATACGCAGTATTTT	CASSWWGGYSTDTQYF
TRBV14	few	NA	TRBJ2-4	NA	CASSPTFGAKNIQYF
TRBV5-1	few	TRBD1	TRBJ2-5	TGCGCCAGCAGCTACGCAGGGGGCCCCGCCAATGAGACCCAGTACTTC	CASSYAGGPANETQYF
TRBV12-3/TRBV12-4	few	NA	TRBJ1-1	TGTGCCAGCAGCCATTCAGGTGGTGAAGCTTTCTTT	CASSHSGGEAFF
TRBV5-1	many	TRBD1	TRBJ1-6	TGCGCCAGCAGCTGGGACAGGGCTAATTCACCCCTCCACTTT	CASSWDRANSPLHF
TRBV25-1	few	NA	TRBJ2-1	TGTGCCAGCAGTGGAGGGTACAGCTCCTACAATGAGCAGTTCTTC	CASSGGYSSYNEQFF
TRBV19	NA	TRBD1	TRBJ2-7	TGTGCCAGTACGGGACAGCCTGGTGGGGAGCAGTACTTC	CASTGQPGGEQYF
TRBV7-2	NA	TRBD2	TRBJ2-5	TGTGCCAGCAGCTCGGGAGGGTCCGGCTCTAACCAAGAGACCCAGTACTTC	CASSSGGSGSNQETQYF
TRBV15	once	NA	TRBJ2-2	TGTGCCACCAGCAGAGATCCCCGGAACACCGGGGAGCTGTTTTTT	CATSRDPRNTGELFF
TRBV20-1	few	TRBD1	TRBJ2-2	TGCAGTGCGCGACAGGGAACCGGGGAGCTGTTTTTT	CSARQGTGELFF
TRBV12-3/TRBV12-4	NA	TRBD1	TRBJ1-2	TGTGCCAGCAGTCCCCGGGGACAGGGCCTCTATGGCTACACCTTC	CASSPRGQGLYGYTF
TRBV3-1	few	NA	TRBJ2-2	TGTGCCAGCAGCCAAGATCCAGGGGACACCGGGGAGCTGTTTTTT	CASSQDPGDTGELFF
TRBV10-3	many	NA	TRBJ1-2	TGTGCCATCACTCCAGGAACTCGGGATGGCTACACCTTC	CAITPGTRDGYTF
TRBV12-5	NA	NA	TRBJ2-3	TGTGCTAGTGGTCCTAGGTTGAGCACAGATACGCAGTATTTT	CASGPRLSTDTQYF
TRBV11-1	NA	NA	TRBJ1-2	TGTGCCAGCAGCCAATTCGCGGCAGGACTGGAAGTCTTCTATGGCTACACCTTC	CASSQFAAGLEVFYGYTF
TRBV15	NA	NA	TRBJ2-7	TGTGCCACCAGCAGTGACACCGGCCCCTACGAGCAGTACTTC	CATSSDTGPYEQYF
TRBV25-1	many	NA	TRBJ1-6	TGTGCCAGCAGTGGGGCAGGTCTGGTTTCACCCCTCCACTTT	CASSGAGLVSPLHF
TRBV7-8	few	TRBD2	TRBJ2-3	TGTGCCAGCAGCTTAGCGTTCTGGCTAGCGGACCGCACAGATACGCAGTATTTT	CASSLAFWLADRTDTQYF
TRBV28	few	TRBD2	TRBJ2-1	TGTGCCAGCAGTGGGCCTAGCGGGAGGGGGGAGCAGTTCTTC	CASSGPSGRGEQFF
TRBV28	NA	NA	TRBJ2-5	TGTGCCAGCAGTCCCACCCCGGGGCAAGAGACCCAGTACTTC	CASSPTPGQETQYF
TRBV7-9	few	TRBD2	TRBJ2-7	TGTGCCAGCAGTATACCTGGCGGGAGTTACGAGCAGTACTTC	CASSIPGGSYEQYF
TRBV20-1	NA	TRBD1	TRBJ2-1	TGCAGTGCGCCCCAGGGGGCCTACAATGAGCAGTTCTTC	CSAPQGAYNEQFF
TRBV27	few	NA	TRBJ2-3	TGTGCCAGCAGTTTGTCATTATTAGATACGCAGTATTTT	CASSLSLLDTQYF
TRBV6-1	few	NA	TRBJ2-7	TGTGCCAGCAGTCGCGGACAGTACACGACCTACGAGCAGTACTTC	CASSRGQYTTYEQYF
TRBV3-1	few	TRBD1	TRBJ1-5	TGTGCCAGCAGCCAGGGCAGGGGGTACCAGCCCCAGCATTTT	CASSQGRGYQPQHF
TRBV15	few	TRBD2	TRBJ2-3	TGTGCCACCAGCAGAAAGCTAAGGACTAGCGGACAATCAGATACGCAGTATTTT	CATSRKLRTSGQSDTQYF
TRBV12-3/TRBV12-4	few	NA	TRBJ1-1	TGTGCCAGCAGTGGCTCGACAGCTAACACTGAAGCTTTCTTT	CASSGSTANTEAFF
TRBV7-3	NA	NA	TRBJ2-2	TGTGCCAGCGGGTCGGCGAACACCGGGGAGCTGTTTTTT	CASGSANTGELFF
TRBV28	NA	NA	TRBJ2-1	TGTGCCAGCAGTTTAGCCCTGGGGGTAAGCGAGCAGTTCTTC	CASSLALGVSEQFF
TRBV5-1	NA	TRBD1	TRBJ1-2	TGCGCCAGCAGCTTGAGACAGGGGGCAGGTGGCTACACCTTC	CASSLRQGAGGYTF
TRBV20-1	few	TRBD2	TRBJ2-3	TGCAGTGCTTACCGAAGCGGGGTAGTTGGAGGTGCGCAGTATTTT	CSAYRSGVVGGAQYF
TRBV6-1	NA	NA	TRBJ2-1	TGTGCCAGCACCCCCGTCGGGGGTATCGTAATCAACTACAATGAGCAGTTCTTC	CASTPVGGIVINYNEQFF
TRBV6-1	few	NA	TRBJ2-7	TGTGCCAGCAGCCCCTGGACAGACTCCTACGAGCAGTACTTC	CASSPWTDSYEQYF
TRBV2	NA	TRBD2	TRBJ2-3	TGTGCCAGCAGTGAACAAGGACTAGAATTCACAGATACGCAGTATTTT	CASSEQGLEFTDTQYF
TRBV24-1	few	NA	TRBJ2-1	TGTGCCACCAGTGACCCAAGGACAGGGCGGCTAGCGGACAATGAGCAGTTCTTC	CATSDPRTGRLADNEQFF
TRBV11-2	few	NA	TRBJ2-7	TGTGCCAGCAGCTTGGGGGACCGAAAAGCCTACGAGCAGTACTTC	CASSLGDRKAYEQYF
TRBV10-3	few	NA	TRBJ2-1	TGTGCCATCAGTAGTCGGGACTTCTCGAACAATGAGCAGTTCTTC	CAISSRDFSNNEQFF
TRBV12-3/TRBV12-4	few	NA	TRBJ2-3	TGTGCCTGTGGGGTAGGCACAGATACGCAGTATTTT	CACGVGTDTQYF
TRBV12-3/TRBV12-4	many	TRBD1	TRBJ2-7	TGTGCCAGCAGGGGGGACAGCTCCTACATTGAGCAGTACTTC	CASRGDSSYIEQYF
TRBV3-1	NA	NA	TRBJ1-1	TGTGCCAGCAGCCAGGGGGCGCGGGGCACTGAAGCTTTCTTT	CASSQGARGTEAFF
TRBV5-1	NA	TRBD1	TRBJ2-5	TGCGCCAGCAGCGTCACCCCCGGGACAGAACAAGAGACCCAGTACTTC	CASSVTPGTEQETQYF
TRBV10-3	many	NA	TRBJ2-2	TGTGCCATCAGTGAGAAGCCCACAGGGCTCGGGGAGCTGTTTTTT	CAISEKPTGLGELFF
TRBV3-1	few	NA	TRBJ1-1	TGTGCCAGCAGTAGTCGGAAGAACACTGAAGCTTTCTTT	CASSSRKNTEAFF
TRBV5-1	NA	TRBD2	TRBJ2-7	TGCGCCAGCAGCCCGCCGGGACTAGCGGGAGGGATCTACGAGCAGTACTTC	CASSPPGLAGGIYEQYF
TRBV12-3/TRBV12-4	NA	NA	TRBJ1-6	TGTGCCAGCAGGGGTTTTAGTTCACCCCTCCACTTT	CASRGFSSPLHF
TRBV12-3/TRBV12-4	many	TRBD1	TRBJ1-5	TGTGCCAGCACTTCTACAGGGGGTAGCAATCAGCCCCAGCATTTT	CASTSTGGSNQPQHF